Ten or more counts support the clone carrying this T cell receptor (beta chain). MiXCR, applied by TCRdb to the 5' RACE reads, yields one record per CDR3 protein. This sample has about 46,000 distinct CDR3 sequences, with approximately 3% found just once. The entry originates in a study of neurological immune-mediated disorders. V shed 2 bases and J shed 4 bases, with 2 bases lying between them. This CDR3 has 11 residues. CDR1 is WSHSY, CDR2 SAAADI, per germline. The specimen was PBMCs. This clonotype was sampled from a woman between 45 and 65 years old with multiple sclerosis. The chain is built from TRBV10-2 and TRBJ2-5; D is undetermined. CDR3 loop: CASSEVETQYF. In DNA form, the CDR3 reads TGCGCCAGCAGTGAGGTAGAGACCCAGTACTTC.